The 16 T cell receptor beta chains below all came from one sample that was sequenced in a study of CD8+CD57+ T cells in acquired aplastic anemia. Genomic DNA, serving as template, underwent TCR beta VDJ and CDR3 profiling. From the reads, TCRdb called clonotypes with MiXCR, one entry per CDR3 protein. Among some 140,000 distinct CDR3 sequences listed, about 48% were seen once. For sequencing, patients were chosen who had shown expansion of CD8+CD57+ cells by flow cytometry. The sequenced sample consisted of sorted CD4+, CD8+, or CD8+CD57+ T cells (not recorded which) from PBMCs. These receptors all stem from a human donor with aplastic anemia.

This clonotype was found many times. CDR3 sequence reads: CAISESGGSVDTQYF. CDR3 sequence (DNA): TGTGCCATCAGTGAGTCAGGGGGGAGTGTAGATACGCAGTATTTT. The chain carries TRBV10-3 and TRBJ2-3; D is tentatively TRBD1 or TRBD2 (6 bases each). This CDR3 has 15 amino acids. Germline V gene data show CDR1 as ENHRY and CDR2 as SYGVKD. Trimming stripped 0 bases from V and 5 bases from J, with 12 bases between.

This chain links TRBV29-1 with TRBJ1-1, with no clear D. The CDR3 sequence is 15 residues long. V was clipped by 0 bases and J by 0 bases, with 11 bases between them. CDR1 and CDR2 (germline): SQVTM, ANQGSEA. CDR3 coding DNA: TGCAGCGTTGAAGAAGGGTTGGGGATGAACACTGAAGCTTTCTTT. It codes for CSVEEGLGMNTEAFF.

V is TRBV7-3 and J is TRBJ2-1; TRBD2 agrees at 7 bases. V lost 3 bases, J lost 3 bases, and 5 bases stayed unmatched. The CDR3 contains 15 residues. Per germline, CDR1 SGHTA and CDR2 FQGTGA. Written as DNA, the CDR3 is TGTGCCAGCAGCTTCCTGACTAGCCGCTACAATGAGCAGTTCTTC. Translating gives CASSFLTSRYNEQFF.

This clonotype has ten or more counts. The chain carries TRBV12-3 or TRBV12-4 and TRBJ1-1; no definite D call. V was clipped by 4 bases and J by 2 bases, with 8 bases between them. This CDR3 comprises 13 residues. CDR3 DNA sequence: TGTGCCAGCAGTTGGAGGAGTAACACTGAAGCTTTCTTT. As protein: CASSWRSNTEAFF.

The CDR3 reads CASSPQTSGGAMYEQFF. The CDR3 DNA reads as TGTGCCAGCAGCCCACAGACTAGCGGGGGGGCCATGTATGAGCAGTTCTTC. The chain uses TRBV11-2 and TRBJ2-1, with 14 positions matching TRBD2. CDR3 size: 17 residues. V trimming: 5 bases; J trimming: 8 bases; junction bases outside the gene matches: 11. Germline CDR1 and CDR2: SGHAT and FQNNGV.

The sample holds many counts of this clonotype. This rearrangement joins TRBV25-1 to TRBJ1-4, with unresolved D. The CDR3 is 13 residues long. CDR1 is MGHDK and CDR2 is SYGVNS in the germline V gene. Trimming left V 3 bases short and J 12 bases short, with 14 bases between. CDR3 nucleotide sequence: TGTGCCAGCAGTGACGATACACGGACCGAACTGTTTTTT. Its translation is CASSDDTRTELFF.

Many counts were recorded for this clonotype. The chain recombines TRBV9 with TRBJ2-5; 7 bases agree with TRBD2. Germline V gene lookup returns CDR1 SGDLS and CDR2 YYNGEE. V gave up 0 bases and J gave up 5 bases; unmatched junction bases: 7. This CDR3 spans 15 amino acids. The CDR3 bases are TGTGCCAGCAGCGTAGCGTTGGGGGGGTGGGAGACCCAGTACTTC. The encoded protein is CASSVALGGWETQYF.

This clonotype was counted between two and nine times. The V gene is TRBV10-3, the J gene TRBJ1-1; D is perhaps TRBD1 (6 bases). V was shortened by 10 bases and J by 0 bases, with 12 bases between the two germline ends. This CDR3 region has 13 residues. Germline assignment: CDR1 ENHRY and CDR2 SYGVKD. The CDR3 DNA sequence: TGTGCCACCAGGGGCGGTATGAACACTGAAGCTTTCTTT. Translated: CATRGGMNTEAFF.

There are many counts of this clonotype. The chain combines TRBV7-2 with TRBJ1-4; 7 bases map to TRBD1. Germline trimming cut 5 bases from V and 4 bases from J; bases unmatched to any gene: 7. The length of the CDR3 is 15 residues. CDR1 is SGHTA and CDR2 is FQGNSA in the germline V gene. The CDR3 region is CASSGPGQLNEKLFF. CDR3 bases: TGTGCCAGCAGCGGACCGGGACAGCTTAATGAAAAACTGTTTTTT.

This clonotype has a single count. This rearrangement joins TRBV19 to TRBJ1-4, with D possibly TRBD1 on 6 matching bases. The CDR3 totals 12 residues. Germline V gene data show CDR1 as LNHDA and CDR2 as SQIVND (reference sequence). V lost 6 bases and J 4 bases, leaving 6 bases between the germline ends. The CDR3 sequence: CASSRGNEKLFF. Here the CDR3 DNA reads TGTGCCAGTAGCAGGGGTAATGAAAAACTGTTTTTT.

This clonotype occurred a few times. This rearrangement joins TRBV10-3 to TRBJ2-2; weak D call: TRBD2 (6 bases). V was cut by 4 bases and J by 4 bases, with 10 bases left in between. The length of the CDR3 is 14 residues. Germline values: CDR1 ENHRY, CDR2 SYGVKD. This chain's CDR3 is CAISATSFTGELFF. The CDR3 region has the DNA TGTGCCATCAGTGCGACTAGTTTCACCGGGGAGCTGTTTTTT.

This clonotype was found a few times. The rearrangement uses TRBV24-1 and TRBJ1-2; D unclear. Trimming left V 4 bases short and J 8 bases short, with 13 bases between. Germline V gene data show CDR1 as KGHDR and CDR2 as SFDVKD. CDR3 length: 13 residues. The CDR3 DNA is TGTGCCACCAGTGAAGGAAGTCCACGCGGCTACACCTTC. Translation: CATSEGSPRGYTF.

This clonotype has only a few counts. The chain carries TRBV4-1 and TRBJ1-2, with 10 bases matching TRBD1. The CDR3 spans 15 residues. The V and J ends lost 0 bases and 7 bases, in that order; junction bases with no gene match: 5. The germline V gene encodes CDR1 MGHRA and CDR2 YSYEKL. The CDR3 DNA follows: TGCGCCAGCAGCCAAGAAGACAGGGGGCTAAGTGGCTACACCTTC. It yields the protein CASSQEDRGLSGYTF.

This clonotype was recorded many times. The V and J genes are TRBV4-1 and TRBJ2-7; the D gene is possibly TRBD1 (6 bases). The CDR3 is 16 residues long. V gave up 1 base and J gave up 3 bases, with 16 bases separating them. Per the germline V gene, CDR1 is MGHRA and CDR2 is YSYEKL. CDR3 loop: CASSQGATGSVYEQYF. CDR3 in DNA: TGCGCCAGCAGCCAAGGTGCGACAGGTAGTGTCTACGAGCAGTACTTC.

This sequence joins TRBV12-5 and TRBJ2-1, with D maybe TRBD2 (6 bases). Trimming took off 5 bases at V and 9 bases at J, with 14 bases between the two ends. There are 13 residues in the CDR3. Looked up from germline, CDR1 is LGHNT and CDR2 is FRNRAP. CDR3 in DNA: TGTGCTAGTGGTCTGGCCTTGGGGGGTGAGCAGTTCTTC. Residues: CASGLALGGEQFF.

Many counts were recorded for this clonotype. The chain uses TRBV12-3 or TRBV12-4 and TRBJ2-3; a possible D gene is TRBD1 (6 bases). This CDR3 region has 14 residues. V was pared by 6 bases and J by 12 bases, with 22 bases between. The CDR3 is CASSPTGDTGRQYF. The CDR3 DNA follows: TGTGCCAGCAGCCCGACAGGAGATACAGGTCGCCAGTATTTT.